The sequence of this T cell receptor beta chain was determined in a study of neurological immune-mediated disorders. This clonotype showed up many times. Stated time point: longitudinal time-point 3. TCRdb itself ran the 5' RACE reads through MiXCR, one entry per CDR3 protein. The repertoire holds under 130,000 distinct CDR3 sequences, with 10% to 13% as singletons. The V segment lost 4 bases and the J segment 3 bases; nucleotides outside the gene matches: 9. Germline V gene sequence: CDR1 LGHDT, CDR2 YNNKEL (reference sequence). This CDR3 contains 15 residues. This TCR derives from a female donor with HTLV-1-associated myelopathy (HAM/TSP). The chain has TRBV3-1 and TRBJ2-7; TRBD1 agrees at 7 bases. Material for sequencing was PBMCs. The CDR3 DNA reads TGTGCCAGCAGCCCCTCTCTGGGACAGAGCTACGAGCAGTACTTC. Translating gives CASSPSLGQSYEQYF.